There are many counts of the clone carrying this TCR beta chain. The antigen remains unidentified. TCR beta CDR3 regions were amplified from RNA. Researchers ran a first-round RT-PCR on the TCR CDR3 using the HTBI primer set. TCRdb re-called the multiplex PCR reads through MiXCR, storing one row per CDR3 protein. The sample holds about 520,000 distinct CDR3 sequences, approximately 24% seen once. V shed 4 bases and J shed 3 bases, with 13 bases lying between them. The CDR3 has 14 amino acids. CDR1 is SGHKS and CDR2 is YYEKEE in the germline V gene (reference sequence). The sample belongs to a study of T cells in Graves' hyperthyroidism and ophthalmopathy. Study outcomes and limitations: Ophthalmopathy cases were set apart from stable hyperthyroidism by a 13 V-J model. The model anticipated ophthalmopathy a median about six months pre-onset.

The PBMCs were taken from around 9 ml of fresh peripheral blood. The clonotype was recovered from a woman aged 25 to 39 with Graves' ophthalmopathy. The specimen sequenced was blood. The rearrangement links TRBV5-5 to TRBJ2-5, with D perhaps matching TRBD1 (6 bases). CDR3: CASSKLTGEETQYF. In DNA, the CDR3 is TGTGCCAGCAGCAAACTGACAGGAGAAGAGACCCAGTACTTC.